This T cell receptor beta chain was retrieved from a study of early T cells in non-severe SARS-CoV-2 infection (dated by TCRdb to the early 2020s). Turning to the overall study: Bulk RNA from unsorted whole blood was used for TCR sequencing, so alpha and beta chains could not be paired.

To prepare the library, 5' RACE was applied. Sequencing used a NextSeq 500. The TCR library protocol attached unique molecular identifiers to individual cDNA molecules to correct for sequencing error and PCR bias. Sequencing covered both TCR alpha and beta chains, and within each sample the abundances of alpha and beta sequences were tightly co-correlated. Processing in the source paper ran as follows. Decombinator V4 was used to annotate the V gene, J gene and CDR3 of the TCR sequences. TCRs were defined as expanded if a significant change between any two time points was detected under a Poisson model with p below 0.0001. TCR abundances were normalised to the total number of TCRs sequenced per sample and expressed as counts per million. TRAV1-2 paired with TRAJ12, TRAJ20 or TRAJ33 defined MAIT TCRs, while TRAV10 paired with TRAJ18 defined iNKT TCRs. VDJdb, accessed on 1 November 2021, was searched for TCRs annotated for CMV, EBV and SARS-CoV-2, and TCRs annotated for more than one antigen were excluded. The raw public data were reprocessed by TCRdb itself: fastp quality trimming at Q25, MiXCR clonotype calling, in-frame beta chains only. Every CDR3 protein is listed once, alongside the most common genes and DNA of its rows. TCRdb's processing, not the authors', yielded these V and J calls. The sample table shows just over 70,000 distinct CDR3 sequences, and roughly an eighth are seen once. The ten largest clones capture over 1% of the sample.

This was a case-control study nested in a cohort of healthcare workers in London, UK, who had nasopharyngeal swab PCR tests and blood samples taken every week. Healthcare workers were enrolled in the week of the UK lockdown, from 23 to 31 March 2020, and were followed every week for up to roughly 15 weeks. Many counts were recorded for this clonotype. Its binding antigen is unknown. The record has no base qualities; no much larger clone is one base away. Results the study describes overall, beyond this receptor: VDJdb matching was skewed toward anti-spike CD8 responses and likely underestimated virus-specific expansions by missing private and CD4 specificities.

Taken from cysteine to phenylalanine, the CDR3 has 17 residues. CDR3 DNA is the only sequence kept; it has 51 bases, read in frame from the first base. The germline V gene (reference sequence) sets CDR1 to LNHDA and CDR2 to SQIVND. V lost 1 base and J lost 2 bases, and the count of bases not matched to a germline gene is 7. The chain couples TRBV19 to TRBJ2-1, with 8 bases in between that match TRBD2. The origin of this receptor is an adult who was a healthcare worker with PCR-confirmed SARS-CoV-2 infection or an uninfected control (not recorded which). The sample comprised whole blood. In nucleotides, the sequence is TGTGCCAGTAGTATAGTTCAACTAGCGGACCCCTACAATGAGCAGTTCTTC. It encodes CASSIVQLADPYNEQFF.